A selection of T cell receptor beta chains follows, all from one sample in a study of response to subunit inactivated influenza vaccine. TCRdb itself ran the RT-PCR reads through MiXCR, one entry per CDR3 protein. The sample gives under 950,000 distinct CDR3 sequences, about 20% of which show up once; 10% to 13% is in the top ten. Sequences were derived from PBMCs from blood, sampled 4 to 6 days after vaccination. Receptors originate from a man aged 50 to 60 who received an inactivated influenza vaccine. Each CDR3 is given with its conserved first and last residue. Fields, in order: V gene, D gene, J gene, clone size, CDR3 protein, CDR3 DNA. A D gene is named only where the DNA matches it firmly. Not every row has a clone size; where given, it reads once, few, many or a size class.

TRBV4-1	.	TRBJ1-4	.	CASSLDRTLNEKLFF	TGCGCCAGCAGCCTAGATCGGACCTTAAATGAAAAACTGTTTTTT
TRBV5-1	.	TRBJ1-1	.	CASTQGVNQGTEAFF	TGCGCCAGCACCCAAGGGGTGAATCAGGGGACTGAAGCTTTCTTT
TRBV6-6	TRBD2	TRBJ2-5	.	CASGGGSKETQYF	TGTGCCAGCGGCGGCGGGAGTAAAGAGACCCAGTACTTC
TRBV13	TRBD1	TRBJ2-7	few	CASSYTGGSSYEQYF	TGTGCCAGCAGCTATACAGGGGGAAGTAGTTACGAGCAGTACTTC
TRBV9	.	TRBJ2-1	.	CASSVGGTREQFF	TGTGCCAGCAGCGTAGGGGGGACCCGGGAGCAGTTCTTC
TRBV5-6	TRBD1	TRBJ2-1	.	CASSTGTGAYNEQFF	TGTGCCAGCAGCACCGGGACAGGGGCCTACAATGAGCAGTTCTTC
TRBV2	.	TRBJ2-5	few	CASHTDLMETQYF	TGTGCCAGCCACACGGACCTCATGGAGACCCAGTACTTC
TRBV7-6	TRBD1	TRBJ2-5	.	CASRVGQGQETQYF	TGTGCCAGCAGGGTCGGACAGGGGCAAGAGACCCAGTACTTC
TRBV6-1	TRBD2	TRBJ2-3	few	CASSIAGSTDTQYF	TGTGCCAGCAGTATAGCGGGAAGCACAGATACGCAGTATTTT
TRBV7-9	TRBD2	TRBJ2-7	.	CASSLGPSGTWYF	TGTGCCAGCAGCTTAGGTCCTAGCGGGACTTGGTACTTC
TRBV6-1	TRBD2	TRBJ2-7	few	CASSLSGRAGYEQYF	TGTGCCAGCAGCCTTAGCGGGAGGGCTGGCTACGAGCAGTACTTC
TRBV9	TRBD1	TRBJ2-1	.	CASSPRTGTGGNEQFF	TGTGCCAGCAGTCCCAGAACCGGGACAGGGGGTAATGAGCAGTTCTTC
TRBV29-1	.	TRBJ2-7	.	CSVQVISYEQYF	TGCAGCGTACAGGTTATTTCCTACGAGCAGTACTTC